In this sample, the clone carrying this T cell receptor (beta chain) turned up once. Its target is not known. This sample is part of a study of shared clonotypes between healthy human individuals. TCRdb keeps only in-frame clones here, not all; method: immunoSEQ multiplex PCR. The repertoire holds 550,000 to 850,000 clones, with over 60% as singletons. Findings and limits, study-wide: Sampling covered blood only; tissue repertoires likely differ.

The CDR3 loop spans 16 amino acids. Trimming removed 4 bases from V and 0 bases from J, with 13 bases in between. Germline CDR1 is MNHEY and CDR2 is SVGAGI. Splitting of CD4+ cells produced CD45RA+ naive and CD45RA-negative memory subsets. The sequenced sample was memory CD4+ T cells sorted from blood. Indicated subset: CD45RA-negative fraction. The sequence was obtained from a woman in her twenties or thirties in good health. The chain links TRBV6-5 to TRBJ1-5; D not certain. The CDR3 DNA follows: TGTGCCAGCAGTTTACGGGCACACTATAGCAATCAGCCCCAGCATTTT. This codes for CASSLRAHYSNQPQHF.